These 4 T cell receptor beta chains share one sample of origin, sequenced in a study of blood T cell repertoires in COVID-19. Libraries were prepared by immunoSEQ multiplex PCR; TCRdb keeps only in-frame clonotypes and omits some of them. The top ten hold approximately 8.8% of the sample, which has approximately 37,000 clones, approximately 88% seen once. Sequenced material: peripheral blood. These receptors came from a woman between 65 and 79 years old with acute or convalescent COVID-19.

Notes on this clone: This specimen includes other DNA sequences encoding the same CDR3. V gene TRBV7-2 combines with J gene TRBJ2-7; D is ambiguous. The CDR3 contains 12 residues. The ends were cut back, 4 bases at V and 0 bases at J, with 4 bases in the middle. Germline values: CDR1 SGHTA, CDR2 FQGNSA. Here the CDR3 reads CASSSSSYEQYV. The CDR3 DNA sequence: TGTGCCAGCAGCTCGAGCTCCTACGAGCAGTACGTC.

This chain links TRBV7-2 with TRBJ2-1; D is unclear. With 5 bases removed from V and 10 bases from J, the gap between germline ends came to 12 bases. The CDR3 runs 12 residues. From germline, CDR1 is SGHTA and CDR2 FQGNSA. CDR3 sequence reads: CASSQTPVEQFF. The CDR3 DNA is TGTGCCAGCAGCCAAACCCCGGTCGAGCAGTTCTTC.

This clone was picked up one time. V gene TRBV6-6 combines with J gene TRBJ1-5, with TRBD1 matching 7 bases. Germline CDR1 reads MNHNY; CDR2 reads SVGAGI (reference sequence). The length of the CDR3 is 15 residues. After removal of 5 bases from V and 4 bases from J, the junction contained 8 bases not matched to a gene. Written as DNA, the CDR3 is TGTGCCAGCAGTCCACCCGGGACAGATAATCAGCCCCAGCATTTT. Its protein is CASSPPGTDNQPQHF.

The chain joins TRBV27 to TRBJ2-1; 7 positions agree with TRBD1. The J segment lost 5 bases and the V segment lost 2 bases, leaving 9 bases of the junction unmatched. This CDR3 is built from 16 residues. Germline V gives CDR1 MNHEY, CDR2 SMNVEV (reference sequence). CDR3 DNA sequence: TGTGCCAGCAGTTTAGACTCCAGGGGGATAGACAATGAGCAGTTCTTC. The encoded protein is CASSLDSRGIDNEQFF.